The next 12 T cell receptor beta chains were all read from a single sample in a study of beta chain features in type 1 diabetes. Study results and caveats: Among patients with Type 1 diabetes, TCRB CDR3s were moderately but significantly shorter in every one of the four CD4+ subsets.

Their recognized antigens are unknown. Every bit of the isolated RNA underwent reverse transcription, so sequencing read expressed TCRB transcripts. The repertoire was sequenced with immunoSEQ multiplex PCR; TCRdb's copy has only in-frame clones and lacks some. This table holds about 28,000 clones, 65% found once. Sequenced input: Tregs from blood. These receptors all come from a woman aged 25 to 39 with type 1 diabetes.

The genes are TRBV7-9 and TRBJ2-3, with D unclear. CDR3 length equals 15 residues. Germline V lookup: CDR1 SEHNR, CDR2 FQNEAQ (reference sequence). The germline V and J ends were trimmed by 5 bases and 0 bases, with 12 bases remaining between them. This CDR3 reads CASSKKASSTDTQYF. As DNA, the CDR3 is TGTGCCAGCAGCAAAAAGGCTAGTAGCACAGATACGCAGTATTTT. The whole variable domain, filled in from reference TRBV7-9 and TRBJ2-3, reads DTGVSQNPRHKITKRGQNVTFRCDPISEHNRLYWYRQTLGQGPEFLTYFQNEAQLEKSRLLSDRFSAERPKGSFSTLEIQRTEQGDSAMYLCASSKKASSTDTQYFGPGTRLTVL.

This clone appeared a few times. V gene TRBV7-3 combines with J gene TRBJ2-1, with D perhaps matching TRBD2 (6 bases). The germline V gene has CDR1 SGHTA and CDR2 FQGTGA. This CDR3 is built from 13 residues. V lost 6 bases, J lost 3 bases, and 9 bases lay in between. Written as DNA, the CDR3 is TGTGCCAGCAGTCAGGGACTCTACAATGAGCAGTTCTTC. Protein product: CASSQGLYNEQFF.

The table lists this clone with a few counts. The chain carries TRBV6-1 and TRBJ2-5; D perhaps matches TRBD2 (6 bases). This CDR3 is built from 14 residues. Trimming removed 2 bases from V and 3 bases from J, with 10 bases in between. The V gene's germline CDR1 is MNHNS and CDR2 SASEGT. In DNA form, the CDR3 reads TGTGCCAGCAGTGAACCCGGACTAAAAGAGACCCAGTACTTC. Translated: CASSEPGLKETQYF.

The CDR3 is CASRGEGSPLHF. The CDR3 nucleotides read TGTGCCAGCAGAGGGGAAGGGTCACCCCTCCACTTT. The chain joins TRBV2 to TRBJ1-6; maybe TRBD1 (5 bases). The length of the CDR3 is 12 residues. Trimming took off 6 bases at V and 10 bases at J, with 10 bases between the two ends. CDR1 is SNHLY, CDR2 FYNNEI, per germline.

The chain couples TRBV7-9 to TRBJ1-2; D is undetermined. Germline V gene sequence: CDR1 SEHNR, CDR2 FQNEAQ (reference sequence). This CDR3 has 16 amino acids. V lost 5 bases and J lost 4, with 20 bases in between. This CDR3 is CASSRTLSVGRYGYTF. Written as DNA, the CDR3 is TGTGCCAGCAGCCGTACGCTTTCAGTTGGCCGCTATGGCTACACCTTC.

This clone was observed a single time. The chain has TRBV7-2 and TRBJ2-7, with 7 bases lining up with TRBD1. There are 15 residues in the CDR3. V was clipped by 4 bases and J by 3 bases; unmatched bases: 9. Per the germline V gene, CDR1 is SGHTA and CDR2 is FQGNSA. The CDR3 loop reads CASSSRRQGVYEQYF. The CDR3 region has the DNA TGTGCCAGCAGCTCACGTCGGCAGGGGGTCTACGAGCAGTACTTC.

The rearrangement uses TRBV28 and TRBJ1-6; no clear D. Germline V gives CDR1 MDHEN, CDR2 SYDVKM. The germline V and J ends were trimmed by 6 bases and 14 bases, with 17 bases remaining between them. The CDR3 loop spans 13 amino acids. Here the CDR3 reads CASSLLEAKALHF. CDR3 sequence (DNA): TGTGCCAGCAGCCTACTGGAGGCAAAGGCCCTCCACTTT.

This clone was detected a few times. This rearrangement joins TRBV13 to TRBJ2-3; the D is unclear. The CDR3 is 15 amino acids. V was pared by 2 bases and J by 0 bases, with 9 bases between. Germline CDR1 and CDR2: PRHDT and FYEKMQ (reference sequence). The CDR3 DNA sequence: TGTGCCAGCAGCTTACGTGTCGGGAGCACAGATACGCAGTATTTT. It encodes CASSLRVGSTDTQYF. The full variable domain, with the rest looked up from reference TRBV13 and TRBJ2-3, is AAGVIQSPRHLIKEKRETATLKCYPIPRHDTVYWYQQGPGQDPQFLISFYEKMQSDKGSIPDRFSAQQFSDYHSELNMSSLELGDSALYFCASSLRVGSTDTQYFGPGTRLTVL.

The V and J genes are TRBV6-1 and TRBJ2-1, with 12 bases matching TRBD2. The CDR3 runs to 19 residues. CDR1 is MNHNS and CDR2 is SASEGT in the germline V gene. V shed 3 bases, J shed 1 base, and the junction held 10 bases outside the gene matches. Written as DNA, the CDR3 is TGTGCCAGCAGTGACCTGGCTAGCGGGAGGGTAAAATCCTACAATGAGCAGTTCTTC. It is translated as CASSDLASGRVKSYNEQFF.

The DNA of the CDR3 is TGCGCCAGCAGCTTGGAGCCTAGCGGCCTAACCTACAATGAGCAGTTCTTC. Its protein product is CASSLEPSGLTYNEQFF. This chain joins TRBV5-1 and TRBJ2-1; 7 bases agree with TRBD2. With V trimmed by 0 bases and J by 2 bases, 8 bases remained unmatched. CDR1 and CDR2 (germline): SGHRS, YFSETQ. The CDR3 covers 17 residues.

The chain joins TRBV4-1 to TRBJ1-5; D gene uncertain. Germline CDR1 MGHRA, CDR2 YSYEKL. V dropped 0 bases and J dropped 6 bases, with 12 bases sitting between them. The CDR3 spans 15 residues. CDR3 bases: TGCGCCAGCAGCCAAGAAAGCCTACCTCCTCAGCCCCAGCATTTT. It translates to CASSQESLPPQPQHF.

V gene TRBV6-1 combines with J gene TRBJ1-6, with a tentative D call TRBD1 (5 bases). The CDR3 contains 14 residues. V dropped 8 bases and J dropped 0 bases, with 8 bases sitting between them. The V gene's germline CDR1 is MNHNS and CDR2 SASEGT. CDR3 in amino acids: CASVTGSYNSPLHF. The CDR3 DNA reads as TGTGCCAGCGTCACAGGCTCCTATAATTCACCCCTCCACTTT.